The clone carrying this T cell receptor beta chain turned up a few times. What it binds is unknown. The data were taken from a study of shared clonotypes between healthy human individuals. Method: immunoSEQ multiplex PCR; TCRdb's copy keeps in-frame clones and lacks some. There are a few million clones in the sample; around 94% occur only once, and over 0.12% lies in the top ten. This CDR3 region has 14 residues. The V gene lost 8 bases and the J gene lost 1 base, with 12 bases spanning the gap. CDR1 is LNHDA and CDR2 is SQIVND in the germline V gene (reference sequence). Whole-study results and caveats: Relative to memory subsets, naive subsets generally showed larger estimated richness.

The clonotype comes from a young man in good health. The sequencing input was naive CD4+ T cells sorted from blood. Specified subset: CD45RA+ positively selected. The chain employs TRBV19 and TRBJ1-3; D perhaps matches TRBD1 (6 bases). As DNA, the CDR3 is TGTGCCAGTTCCGGGGGCAAGTCTGGAAACACCATATATTTT. Its translation: CASSGGKSGNTIYF.